This T cell receptor (beta chain) stems from a study of T cells in tumors after PD-1 blockade. Overall study context: Treatment was either pembrolizumab 200 mg every 3 weeks or cemiplimab 350 mg every 2 weeks. During anti-PD-1 treatment, some patients continued daily vismodegib 150 mg.

Clones were sequenced by immunoSEQ multiplex PCR, and TCRdb holds only the in-frame ones, with some missing. Of 20,000 to 25,000 clones listed, around 80% were seen once; the top ten hold 26%. Per germline, CDR1 KGHDR and CDR2 SFDVKD. The length of the CDR3 is 14 residues. Trimming removed 4 bases at V and 5 bases at J, with 12 bases between. The receptor was derived from a human donor with basal cell carcinoma. This chain links TRBV24-1 with TRBJ2-3; D uncertain. Sequencing was performed on PBMCs, taken before anti-PD-1 treatment. Here the CDR3 reads CATSEAMVQDTQYF. The CDR3 nucleotides read TGTGCCACCAGTGAAGCAATGGTCCAAGATACGCAGTATTTT.